A selection of T cell receptor beta chains follows, all from one sample in a study of blood T cell repertoires in COVID-19. The assay was immunoSEQ multiplex PCR, and TCRdb's table has in-frame clones only and misses some. The table lists some 100,000 clones, 92% of them singletons. Input material: peripheral blood. The receptors were gathered from a man aged 70-80 years with acute or convalescent COVID-19. Both conserved end residues are part of each CDR3. A D gene is named only where the DNA matches it firmly. Not all rows give a size; the values are once, few, many and, for expanded clones, a class.

j_gene	d_gene	abundance	v_gene	CDR3nt	CDR3aa
TRBJ1-2	TRBD1	few	TRBV5-1	TGCGCCAGCAGCCCCCGGGGACAGGGCGGCGGCTACACCTTC	CASSPRGQGGGYTF
TRBJ1-2	TRBD1	.	TRBV7-6	TGTGCCAGCAGCGCACACAGGGGACGGAACTATGGCTACACCTTC	CASSAHRGRNYGYTF
TRBJ1-2	TRBD1	few	TRBV13	TGTGCCAGCAGCTCGACCGGGACAGCTAGATATGGCTACACCTTC	CASSSTGTARYGYTF
TRBJ1-2	.	.	TRBV5-6	TGTGCCAGCATAGAGGGTCCCTATGGCTACACCTTC	CASIEGPYGYTF
TRBJ2-2	.	once	TRBV30	TGTGCCTGGAGACCGTCCTACGACGGGGAGCTGTTTTTT	CAWRPSYDGELFF
TRBJ2-3	TRBD2	few	TRBV5-4	TGTGCCAGCAGCTGGGGGGTAGCGGGGGAGTCTAGCACAGATACGCAGTATTTT	CASSWGVAGESSTDTQYF
TRBJ1-4	.	.	TRBV12-5	TGTGCTAGTGGTTCCCCAGCAGGTGAAAAACTGTTTTTT	CASGSPAGEKLFF
TRBJ1-1	.	.	TRBV6-1	TGTGCCAGCAGTGAAGAGGGAGGGCGGGCTGAAGCTTTCTTT	CASSEEGGRAEAFF
TRBJ1-1	.	.	TRBV15	TGTGCCACCAGCAGAGATTCTCGGGGGACTGAAGCTTTCTTT	CATSRDSRGTEAFF
TRBJ1-6	TRBD1	few	TRBV10-1	TGCGCCAGCCCGGGACAGGGTGGTAATTCACCCCTCCACTTT	CASPGQGGNSPLHF
TRBJ2-1	TRBD1	.	TRBV5-1	TGCGCCAGCAGAGACAGGGTGGGGTACAATGAGCAGTTCTTC	CASRDRVGYNEQFF
TRBJ1-1	.	.	TRBV11-2	TGTGCCAGCAGCTCTGGGACAAAAGCTTTCTTT	CASSSGTKAFF
TRBJ1-2	.	.	TRBV9	TGTGCCAGCAGCGTTACACAGGGAGCTAACTATGGCTACACCTTC	CASSVTQGANYGYTF
TRBJ2-6	TRBD1	.	TRBV19	TGTGCCGCAGGACAGGGAACCCGCTCTGGGGCCAACGTCCTGACTTTC	CAAGQGTRSGANVLTF
TRBJ1-6	.	.	TRBV4-1	TGCGCCAGCAGCCCGGGACATGCCTCTAATTCACCCCTCCACTTT	CASSPGHASNSPLHF
TRBJ2-7	TRBD2	once	TRBV5-1	TGCGCCAGCAGTACACAAGCGGGAGCCGACGAGCAGTACTTC	CASSTQAGADEQYF
TRBJ1-4	TRBD1	.	TRBV27	TGTGCCAGCAGCCGGAAAGGGACAGGGCTTCATAATGAAAAACTGTTTTTT	CASSRKGTGLHNEKLFF
TRBJ1-1	TRBD1	.	TRBV27	TGTGCCAGCAGTATAGGGACAGGGGGAGCTTTCTTT	CASSIGTGGAFF
TRBJ2-1	TRBD2	few	TRBV15	TGTGCCACCAGCACGCGGACTAGCGGGAGTGAGCAGTTCTTC	CATSTRTSGSEQFF
TRBJ2-3	TRBD2	.	TRBV27	TGTGCCAGCAGTTTAAGGAGGGAGGGAGTTACGCAGTATTTT	CASSLRREGVTQYF
TRBJ1-5	TRBD1	.	TRBV12-3/TRBV12-4	TGTGCCAGCAGTTTACCGACAGGGGGGCCCCAGCATTTT	CASSLPTGGPQHF
TRBJ1-3	.	.	TRBV3-1/TRBV3-2	TGTGCCAGCGTCTCCCTTTCGGGGGACACCATATATTTT	CASVSLSGDTIYF
TRBJ1-1	.	once	TRBV5-1	TGCGCCAGCAGCTCGGGACAAGCCACTGAAGCTTTCTTT	CASSSGQATEAFF
TRBJ1-1	.	.	TRBV2	TGTGCCAGCAGTGTGCAGGAAAACACTGAAGCTTTCTTT	CASSVQENTEAFF
TRBJ1-2	.	once	TRBV7-9	TGTGCCAGCAGCTTAGGGGGGGTTAACTATGGCTACACCTTC	CASSLGGVNYGYTF
TRBJ2-3	TRBD2	once	TRBV19	TGTGCCAGTAGTCTCACCGGGACTAGCGGGTACACAGATACGCAGTATTTT	CASSLTGTSGYTDTQYF
TRBJ2-1	TRBD1	.	TRBV9	TGTGCCAGCAGCGGGACGTACGGGACAGGGGCCTACAATGAGCAGTTCTTC	CASSGTYGTGAYNEQFF
TRBJ2-1	TRBD2	.	TRBV7-9	TGTGCCAACACCCGACTAGCGGGAAGGGATGAGCAGTTCTTC	CANTRLAGRDEQFF
TRBJ1-2	.	.	TRBV2	TGTGCCAGCAGTGAACAGGGTGCTAACTATGGCTACACCTTC	CASSEQGANYGYTF
TRBJ1-2	.	once	TRBV6-5	TGTGCCAGCTTCCAGGGCCAGGGCTACACCTTC	CASFQGQGYTF
TRBJ2-7	.	.	TRBV6-5	TGTGCCAGCAGTTTTAGCCAGCGGGCCCACGAGCAGTACTTC	CASSFSQRAHEQYF
TRBJ1-5	.	.	TRBV19	TGTGCCAGTACCGATACTCGCAGGGGAGTTAGCAATCAGCCCCAGCATTTT	CASTDTRRGVSNQPQHF
TRBJ1-5	.	few	TRBV6-1	TGTGCCAGCAGTGGGCGCGGAGGGGCGTTTAGCAATCAGCCCCAGCATTTT	CASSGRGGAFSNQPQHF
TRBJ1-4	.	.	TRBV6-6	TGTGCCAGCAGTTACGGGGATAGAAGGGAGGAAAAACTGTTTTTT	CASSYGDRREEKLFF
TRBJ2-1	.	.	TRBV5-4	TGTGCCAGCAGCTTGGTGGGGGCCAATGAGCAGTTCTTC	CASSLVGANEQFF
TRBJ2-5	TRBD2	.	TRBV18	TGTGCCAGCTCACCTTCAGGGCTGTTAAGCGGGAGTGGAGAGACCCAGTACTTC	CASSPSGLLSGSGETQYF
TRBJ2-5	TRBD1	.	TRBV7-3	TGTGCCAGCAGCTCCACAGGGGGTAGCGAGACCCAGTACTTC	CASSSTGGSETQYF
TRBJ1-2	TRBD1	.	TRBV19	TGTGCCAGTAAGACAGGGTGGAGTATGGGTGGCTACACCTTC	CASKTGWSMGGYTF
TRBJ1-2	TRBD1	.	TRBV6-1	TGTGCCAGCAGTGATATCAACACAGGGGTCTATGGCTACACCTTC	CASSDINTGVYGYTF
TRBJ2-5	TRBD1	once	TRBV24-1	TGTGCCACCAGTGATTCGCAGGGGGCAGGAGAGACCCAGTACTTC	CATSDSQGAGETQYF
TRBJ1-4	.	.	TRBV19	TGTGCCAGTAGTATAGCGGGCAGGGTTAATGAAAAACTGTTTTTT	CASSIAGRVNEKLFF
TRBJ2-1	.	.	TRBV18	TGTGCCAGCTCACCAGTGGGTCCTACCGCAGGTACCTACAATGAGCAGTTCTTC	CASSPVGPTAGTYNEQFF
TRBJ2-1	TRBD2	.	TRBV6-6	TGTGCCAGCAGTTACCCGGGAGGGCCGGGCAATGAGCAGTTCTTC	CASSYPGGPGNEQFF
TRBJ2-1	.	.	TRBV5-1	TGCGCCAGCAGCTTGGTAGCTGGTGATGAGCAGTTCTTC	CASSLVAGDEQFF
TRBJ1-2	.	.	TRBV25-1	TGTGCCACCGGGGGAGGGGGTGGCTATGGCTACACCTTC	CATGGGGGYGYTF
TRBJ2-1	TRBD2	.	TRBV12-5	TGTGCTAGTGGTTTGGATAGCGGGGGGTACAATGAGCAGTTCTTC	CASGLDSGGYNEQFF
TRBJ2-3	TRBD2	.	TRBV11-2	TGTGCCAGCAGCTCAGACGGACTAGCGGCTAGCGGAGATACGCAGTATTTT	CASSSDGLAASGDTQYF
TRBJ1-1	TRBD1	.	TRBV19	TGTGCCAGTAGTCCCCAGACAGGGGCGGACACTGAAGCTTTCTTT	CASSPQTGADTEAFF
TRBJ2-7	.	few	TRBV5-1	TGCGCCAGCTCCTCGCGGGTGGCCGCCTACGAGCAGTACTTC	CASSSRVAAYEQYF
TRBJ2-1	TRBD1	once	TRBV19	TGTGCCAGTAGTCCCCAGGACAGGGGATCCTACAATGAGCAGTTCTTC	CASSPQDRGSYNEQFF
TRBJ1-5	.	.	TRBV5-1	TGCGCCAGCAGCCCCGGACCGGGGAACAATCAGCCCCAGCATTTT	CASSPGPGNNQPQHF
TRBJ1-5	TRBD1	.	TRBV24-1	TGTGCCACCAGTGACGGTACAGGGGGCAATCAGCCCCAGCATTTT	CATSDGTGGNQPQHF
TRBJ2-7	TRBD1	.	TRBV6-2/TRBV6-3	TGTGCCAGCAGTTCCCTCCCCGGACCCGGGACAGGGGTCTACGAGCAGTACTTC	CASSSLPGPGTGVYEQYF
TRBJ1-1	.	once	TRBV15	TGTGCCACCAGCAGTCCACCAGTGAACACTGAAGCTTTCTTT	CATSSPPVNTEAFF
TRBJ1-3	.	.	TRBV6-1	TGTGCCAGCAGTGAATACAGCTTCAACTCTGGAAACACCATATATTTT	CASSEYSFNSGNTIYF
TRBJ1-3	.	once	TRBV7-9	TGTGCCAGCAGCTTAGAAGGCGGGGACACCATATATTTT	CASSLEGGDTIYF
TRBJ1-1	.	.	TRBV5-1	TGCGCCAGCAGCTTGGCCTTGAACACTGAAGCTTTCTTT	CASSLALNTEAFF